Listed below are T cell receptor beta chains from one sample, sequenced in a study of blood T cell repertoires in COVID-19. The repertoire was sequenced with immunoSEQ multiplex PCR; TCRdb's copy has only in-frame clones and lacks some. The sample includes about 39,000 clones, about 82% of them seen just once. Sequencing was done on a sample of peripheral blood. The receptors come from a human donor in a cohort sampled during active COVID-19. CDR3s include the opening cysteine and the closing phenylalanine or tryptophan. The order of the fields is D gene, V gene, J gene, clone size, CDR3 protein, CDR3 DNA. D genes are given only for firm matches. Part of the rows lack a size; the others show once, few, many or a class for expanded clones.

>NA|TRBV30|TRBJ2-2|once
CAWSKGVAGELFF
TGTGCCTGGAGTAAGGGGGTGGCCGGGGAGCTGTTTTTT
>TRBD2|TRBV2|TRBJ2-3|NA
CASNSPDEAGPSTDTQYF
TGTGCCAGCAACTCCCCGGACGAAGCGGGGCCTAGCACAGATACGCAGTATTTT
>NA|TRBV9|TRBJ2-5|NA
CASSVGPSAQETQYF
TGTGCCAGCAGCGTAGGTCCTAGCGCACAAGAGACCCAGTACTTC
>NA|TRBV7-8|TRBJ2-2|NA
CASSPEASWGAGELFF
TGTGCCAGCAGCCCCGAGGCTAGCTGGGGGGCCGGGGAGCTGTTTTTT
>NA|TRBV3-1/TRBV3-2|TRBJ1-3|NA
CASSSSFHARNTIYF
TGTGCCAGCAGCAGCTCGTTTCACGCACGAAACACCATATATTTT
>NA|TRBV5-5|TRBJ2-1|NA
CASSLPGTLNEQFF
TGTGCCAGCAGCTTGCCCGGGACACTCAATGAGCAGTTCTTC
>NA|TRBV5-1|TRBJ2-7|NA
CASSFQQGRSYEQYF
TGCGCCAGCAGCTTCCAACAGGGTCGGTCCTACGAGCAGTACTTC
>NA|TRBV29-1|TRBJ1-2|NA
CSVEDLGGYTF
TGCAGCGTTGAAGATCTAGGTGGCTACACCTTC
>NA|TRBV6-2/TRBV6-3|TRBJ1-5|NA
CASSHDSSNQPQHF
TGTGCCAGCAGCCATGACAGTTCAAATCAGCCCCAGCATTTT
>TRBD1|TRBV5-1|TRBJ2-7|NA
CASSSGTGGPYEQYF
TGCGCCAGCAGCTCTGGGACAGGGGGCCCCTACGAGCAGTACTTC
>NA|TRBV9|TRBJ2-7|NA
CASSARVSHEQYF
TGTGCCAGCAGCGCCCGAGTTTCCCACGAGCAGTACTTC
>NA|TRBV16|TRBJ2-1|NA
CASSHPSGVPYNEQFF
TGTGCCAGCAGCCACCCCTCAGGGGTTCCCTACAATGAGCAGTTCTTC
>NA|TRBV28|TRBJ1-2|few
CASRTGPGDYGYTF
TGTGCCAGCAGAACAGGGCCAGGGGACTATGGCTACACCTTC
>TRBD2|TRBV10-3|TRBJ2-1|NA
CAISVLAGGINEQFF
TGTGCCATCAGTGTTTTGGCGGGAGGGATCAATGAGCAGTTCTTC
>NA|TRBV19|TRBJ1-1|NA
CASILGRGPNTEAFF
TGTGCCAGTATTCTAGGTAGGGGCCCCAACACTGAAGCTTTCTTT
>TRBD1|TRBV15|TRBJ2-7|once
CATSIPTGGYSYEQYF
TGTGCCACCAGCATACCTACAGGGGGATATTCCTACGAGCAGTACTTC
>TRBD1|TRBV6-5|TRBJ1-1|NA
CASGTVMNTEAFF
TGTGCCAGCGGGACAGTCATGAACACTGAAGCTTTCTTT
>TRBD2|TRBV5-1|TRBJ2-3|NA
CASSLVWSSGRVEDTQYF
TGCGCCAGCAGCTTGGTGTGGTCTAGCGGGAGGGTCGAAGATACGCAGTATTTT
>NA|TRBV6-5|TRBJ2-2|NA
CASSPGAVDGELFF
TGTGCCAGCAGTCCAGGGGCGGTGGACGGGGAGCTGTTTTTT
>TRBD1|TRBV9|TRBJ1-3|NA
CASSAPGQGRNTIYF
TGTGCCAGCAGCGCCCCGGGACAGGGAAGAAACACCATATATTTT
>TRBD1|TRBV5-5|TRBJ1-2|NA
CASSLVGTGGAAYGYTF
TGTGCCAGCAGCTTGGTAGGGACAGGGGGCGCAGCTTATGGCTACACCTTC
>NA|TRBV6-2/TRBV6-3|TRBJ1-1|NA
CASGSRLPISNTEAFF
TGTGCCAGCGGTTCCAGGCTGCCTATATCGAACACTGAAGCTTTCTTT
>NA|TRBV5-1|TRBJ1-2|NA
CASSQDSRNYGYTF
TGCGCCAGCAGTCAGGACAGCCGTAACTATGGCTACACCTTC
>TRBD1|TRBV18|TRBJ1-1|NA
CASSRGTGALWGTEAFF
TGTGCCAGCTCACGAGGGACAGGGGCCCTATGGGGCACTGAAGCTTTCTTT
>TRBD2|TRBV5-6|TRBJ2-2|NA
CASSAGGYPGELFF
TGTGCCAGCAGTGCGGGGGGGTATCCCGGGGAGCTGTTTTTT